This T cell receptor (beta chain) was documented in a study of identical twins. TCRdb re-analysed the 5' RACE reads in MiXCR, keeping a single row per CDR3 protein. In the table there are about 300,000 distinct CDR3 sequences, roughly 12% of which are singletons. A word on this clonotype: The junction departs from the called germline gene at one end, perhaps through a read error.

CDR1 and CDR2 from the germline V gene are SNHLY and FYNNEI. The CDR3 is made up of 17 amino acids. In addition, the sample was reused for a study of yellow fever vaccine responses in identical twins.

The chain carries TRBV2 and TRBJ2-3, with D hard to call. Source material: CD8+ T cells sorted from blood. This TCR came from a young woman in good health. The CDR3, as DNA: TGTACCAGCTGCCCCCGAAGGTACCCTTCTTACACAGATACGCAGTATTTT. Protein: CTSCPRRYPSYTDTQYF.